What follows is one T cell receptor (beta chain) and its context. The target antigen is unknown. Via MiXCR, TCRdb re-called the 5' RACE reads, giving one row per CDR3 protein. Found here are 460,000 or so distinct CDR3 sequences, more than 13% of them singletons; the top ten hold about 0.52%. The sample originates from a study of identical twins. Study-level findings and limits: The degree of excess twin sharing was weaker in beta out-of-frame sequences. Model-predicted out-of-frame TCR alpha sharing fell below observed values in monozygotic twins.

In germline, CDR1 is MNHEY, CDR2 SVGEGT. V lost 5 bases, J lost 8 bases, and 10 bases stayed unmatched. The CDR3 length is 14 residues. Everyone who gave samples was a healthy Caucasian. These data are also associated with another study on yellow fever vaccine responses in identical twins. As that study records: Twins reportedly had a vaccine T cell response that seemed partly convergent, partly personalized.

The genes are TRBV6-2 or TRBV6-3 and TRBJ2-7, with 9 positions matching TRBD1. The sequence came from a woman aged 18-30 years in good health. Sequencing input: CD4+ T cells sorted from blood. CDR3 sequence: CASSNRGLRPQQYF. In DNA, the CDR3 is TGTGCCAGCAGTAACAGGGGGCTTCGTCCCCAGCAGTACTTC.